Described below is a single T cell receptor beta chain sequence and its context. The record originates from a study of blood T cell repertoires in COVID-19. Germline CDR1 and CDR2: MNHEY and SVGAGI. The CDR3 extends over 16 amino acids. V was pared by 2 bases and J by 5 bases, with 15 bases between. TCRdb's copy holds only in-frame clones and misses some; the assay was immunoSEQ multiplex PCR. The sample lists 300,000 to 400,000 clones; 65% to 90% were seen once. The TCR was taken from a woman between 40 and 50 years old with acute COVID-19. The material sequenced was PBMCs or T cells enriched from blood (not recorded which). The chain uses TRBV6-5 and TRBJ1-4; a weak D match, TRBD1 (6 bases). The CDR3 DNA follows: TGTGCCAGCAGTTACACCCACGGGACACGCAATGAAAAACTGTTTTTT. This codes for CASSYTHGTRNEKLFF.